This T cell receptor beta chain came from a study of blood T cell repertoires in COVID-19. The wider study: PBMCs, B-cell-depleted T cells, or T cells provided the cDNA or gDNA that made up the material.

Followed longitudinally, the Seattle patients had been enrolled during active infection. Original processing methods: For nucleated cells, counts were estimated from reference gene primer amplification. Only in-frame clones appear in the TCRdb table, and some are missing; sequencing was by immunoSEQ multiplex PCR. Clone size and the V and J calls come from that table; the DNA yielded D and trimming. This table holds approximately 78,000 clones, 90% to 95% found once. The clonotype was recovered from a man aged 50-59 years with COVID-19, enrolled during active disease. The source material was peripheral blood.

CDR3 coding DNA: TGTGCCAGCAGCTTACCGGGACTAATCATCGGGGAGCTGTTTTTT. Its protein product is CASSLPGLIIGELFF. The V and J genes are TRBV7-9 and TRBJ2-2; TRBD2 aligns across 7 bases. Per the germline V gene, CDR1 is SEHNR and CDR2 is FQNEAQ (reference sequence). V trimming: 2 bases; J trimming: 7 bases; junction bases outside the gene matches: 7. The CDR3 spans 15 residues.